This T cell receptor beta chain emerged from a study of prognosis after radiotherapy for stage I lung cancer. TCR beta CDR3 amplification from genomic DNA was performed by two-round multiplex PCR. Primers specific to each TRBV and TRBJ gene were used in first-round PCR. MiXCR, run by TCRdb on the multiplex PCR reads, gives a single entry per CDR3 protein. Counted here are around 26,000 distinct CDR3 sequences, just over 45% occurring once; the ten biggest clones make up about 16%. The study's findings and limits: After stereotactic body radiation therapy, patients with later distant metastases showed lower Shannon entropy.

As for this clonotype: Its specificity is not known.

The V gene lost 3 bases and the J gene lost 17 bases, with 22 bases spanning the gap. The CDR3 is 14 residues long. The germline V gene has CDR1 SEHNR and CDR2 FQNEAQ (reference sequence). This clonotype originated in a donor aged 50 or older with non-small cell lung cancer. The V gene is TRBV7-9, the J gene TRBJ2-2; D may be TRBD1 or TRBD2 (5 bases each). The sequencing used PBMCs, collected before or after stereotactic body radiation therapy (not recorded which). CDR3 in amino acids: CASSLDIYTGDLFF. The CDR3 DNA reads as TGTGCCAGCAGCTTGGACATCTACACCGGGGATCTTTTTTTT.